This T cell receptor (beta chain) was observed in a study of blood T cell repertoires in COVID-19. Study as a whole: PBMCs, B-cell-depleted T cells, or T cells were the source of the cDNA or gDNA that made up the material.

Trimming stripped 2 bases from V and 4 bases from J, with 8 bases between. CDR3 size: 13 residues. The germline CDR1 and CDR2 sequences are LGHDT and YNNKEL (reference sequence). Authors' processing steps: The authors estimated nucleated cell counts from reference gene primer amplification. The assay was immunoSEQ multiplex PCR, and TCRdb's table has in-frame clones only and misses some. V and J calls and clone size are given by that table; D and trimming were obtained from the DNA. The repertoire holds some 12,000 clones, over 80% seen once, with roughly 11% in the top ten. The sequencing sample was made of peripheral blood. The rearrangement links TRBV3-1 (or the pseudogene TRBV3-2) to TRBJ1-1; the D is unclear. The clonotype originates from a human donor in a cohort sampled during active COVID-19. CDR3 sequence: CASSQSESTEAFF. The CDR3 DNA reads as TGTGCCAGCAGCCAATCTGAGAGCACTGAAGCTTTCTTT.